This record concerns one TCR beta chain sequence. One end of the junction varies from germline; a read error may be responsible. The CDR3 covers 12 residues. CDR1 is ENHRY and CDR2 is SYGVKD in the germline V gene. The data stem from a study of tumor and adjacent non-tumor tissue in lung cancer. A modified ARM-PCR protocol with three rounds of nested PCR amplified TCRbeta. TCRdb used MiXCR to reprocess the multiplex PCR reads, holding one entry per CDR3 protein. The sample gives 35,000 to 50,000 distinct CDR3 sequences, roughly 60% of which show up once; 35% to 50% is in the top ten. No cell sorting was done before RNA was extracted from the tissue. Distant lung tissue was collected more than 3 cm away from the tumor edge.

Sequencing input: distant non-tumor lung tissue. This TCR was recovered from a man aged 50-59 years with non-small cell lung cancer. V gene TRBV10-3 combines with J gene TRBJ2-7, with D possibly TRBD2 on 5 matching bases. The CDR3 loop reads CAISGTRGERYF. DNA of the CDR3: TGTGCCATCAGTGGTACTAGAGGCGAGCGGTACTTC.